One and the same sample provided the 15 T cell receptor beta chains below, sequenced in a study of radiotherapy plus CTLA-4 blockade in lung cancer. Here immunoSEQ multiplex PCR was the method, and the copy in TCRdb shows in-frame clones only, minus some. Among tens of thousands of clones, roughly 86% were seen once, and the ten largest hold around 1%. The material sequenced was peripheral blood, taken from a patient treated with radiotherapy plus ipilimumab. The receptors stem from a human donor with non-small cell lung cancer who had stable disease on radiotherapy plus ipilimumab.

The chain joins TRBV27 to TRBJ2-7, with a possible D match to TRBD1 (6 bases). This CDR3 has 14 residues. From germline, CDR1 is MNHEY and CDR2 SMNVEV (reference sequence). Trimming removed 4 bases at V and 6 bases at J, with 16 bases between. CDR3 coding DNA: TGTGCCAGCAGTTCCGGACAGCAGCTAAGCGAGCAGTACTTC. Translated: CASSSGQQLSEQYF.

This chain links TRBV28 with TRBJ1-6; 7 bases fit TRBD1. Germline V gives CDR1 MDHEN, CDR2 SYDVKM. The V gene end was trimmed by 5 bases and the J gene end by 4 bases; junction bases not matched to a gene: 8. This CDR3 has 16 amino acids. The CDR3 sequence: CASSQTTGRYNSPLHF. CDR3 nucleotide sequence: TGTGCCAGCAGTCAGACGACAGGGCGGTATAATTCACCCCTCCACTTT.

This sequence joins TRBV9 and TRBJ2-1; D may match TRBD1 or TRBD2 (5 bases each). CDR1 is SGDLS and CDR2 is YYNGEE in the germline V gene. V lost 4 bases and J 13 bases, leaving 15 bases between the germline ends. The CDR3 consists of 12 residues. CDR3 residues: CASSLLSGPQFF. The CDR3 DNA follows: TGTGCCAGCAGCCTCCTATCGGGGCCACAGTTCTTC.

This rearrangement joins TRBV4-2 to TRBJ1-2, with 7 bases fitting TRBD1. This CDR3 region has 16 residues. Per the germline V gene, CDR1 is LGHNA and CDR2 is YNFKEQ. Losses at the gene ends were 1 base for V and 0 bases for J; bases not matched to a gene: 5. The CDR3 sequence: CASSQAGTATNYGYTF. DNA for the CDR3: TGTGCCAGCAGCCAAGCCGGGACAGCAACTAACTATGGCTACACCTTC.

The chain recombines TRBV19 with TRBJ2-1; tentatively, D is TRBD2 (5 bases). V lost 9 bases and J 0 bases, leaving 9 bases between the germline ends. This CDR3 contains 13 residues. Germline lookup yields CDR1 LNHDA and CDR2 SQIVND (reference sequence). The CDR3: CASLGSSYNEQFF. DNA for the CDR3: TGTGCCAGCTTGGGGAGCTCCTACAATGAGCAGTTCTTC.

V and J are TRBV28 and TRBJ1-1, with 8 bases matching TRBD1. The CDR3 loop spans 14 amino acids. Germline assignment: CDR1 MDHEN and CDR2 SYDVKM. The V and J ends lost 6 bases and 0 bases, in that order; junction bases with no gene match: 3. The CDR3 DNA reads TGTGCCAGCAGAACAGGGGGAATGAACACTGAAGCTTTCTTT. Amino acids: CASRTGGMNTEAFF.

This rearrangement joins TRBV2 to TRBJ1-1, with a tentative D call TRBD1 (5 bases). V lost 1 base and J 4 bases, leaving 13 bases between the germline ends. The V gene's germline CDR1 is SNHLY and CDR2 FYNNEI. This CDR3 is built from 15 residues. The CDR3 nucleotides are TGTGCCAGCAGTGAAGTTCTAGGGACTTCCACTGAAGCTTTCTTT. This codes for CASSEVLGTSTEAFF. Looking up the rest from reference TRBV2 and TRBJ1-1 gives the full variable domain: EPEVTQTPSHQVTQMGQEVILRCVPISNHLYFYWYRQILGQKVEFLVSFYNNEISEKSEIFDDQFSVERPDGSNFTLKIRSTKLEDSAMYFCASSEVLGTSTEAFFGQGTRLTVV.

The rearrangement joins TRBV5-6 to TRBJ2-5; TRBD2 agrees at 11 bases. V was clipped by 3 bases and J by 3 bases; unmatched bases: 1. The CDR3 spans 14 residues. Germline V gives CDR1 SGHDT, CDR2 YYEEEE. Written as DNA, the CDR3 is TGTGCCAGCAGCTCGACTAGCGGGGAAGAGACCCAGTACTTC. Its translation is CASSSTSGEETQYF.

The J gene is TRBJ1-4, the V gene TRBV30; D not certain. The V gene lost 3 bases and the J gene lost 1 base, with 15 bases spanning the gap. Germline CDR1 is GTSNPN and CDR2 is SVGIG (reference sequence). The CDR3 covers 16 residues. This CDR3 reads CAWSPGHAITNEKLFF. The CDR3, as DNA: TGTGCCTGGAGCCCGGGCCACGCGATAACTAATGAAAAACTGTTTTTT.

The V gene is TRBV12-5, the J gene TRBJ1-1; D might be TRBD1 (6 bases). This CDR3 has 15 residues. CDR1 and CDR2 (germline): LGHNT, FRNRAP. Trimming left V 3 bases short and J 1 base short, with 12 bases between. The chain's CDR3 is CASGFGGLGNTEAFF. CDR3 in DNA: TGTGCTAGTGGTTTCGGGGGGCTTGGGAACACTGAAGCTTTCTTT.

As concerns this clone: The final CDR3 position lacks the conserved phenylalanine or tryptophan, pointing to a likely read error. The chain combines TRBV7-9 with TRBJ1-2; D not certain. From germline, CDR1 is SEHNR and CDR2 FQNEAQ (reference sequence). CDR3 size: 13 residues. The V end lost 0 bases, the J end lost 8 bases, and 10 bases lay between the germline ends. The CDR3 DNA reads TGTGCCAGCAGCTTAGCAGGAGGGAAGGGCTACACCCTC. Its translation: CASSLAGGKGYTL.

CDR3 loop: CASSTSDRGLGNEQFF. CDR3 DNA: TGTGCCAGCAGCACCTCGGACAGGGGGCTCGGAAATGAGCAGTTCTTC. The chain employs TRBV9 and TRBJ2-1; 11 positions agree with TRBD1. Germline CDR1 SGDLS, CDR2 YYNGEE. V shed 4 bases, J shed 7 bases, and the junction held 10 bases outside the gene matches. CDR3 size: 16 residues.

This clone has only one observation. The rearrangement links TRBV9 to TRBJ1-2; 9 bases match TRBD1. The CDR3 runs to 15 residues. Germline V gene lookup returns CDR1 SGDLS and CDR2 YYNGEE. V lost 5 bases to trimming and J lost 8 bases; unmatched junction nucleotides: 13. The chain's CDR3 is CASRPTGQGLGGYTF. In DNA, the CDR3 is TGTGCCAGCAGACCGACGGGACAGGGATTGGGAGGCTACACCTTC.

The chain uses TRBV7-2 and TRBJ1-4; TRBD1 matches 9 bases. Germline V CDR1 and CDR2: SGHTA, FQGNSA. Germline trimming cut 3 bases from V and 6 bases from J; bases unmatched to any gene: 2. The CDR3 is 14 residues long. This chain's CDR3 is CASSFGTGYEKLFF. CDR3 in DNA: TGTGCCAGCAGCTTCGGGACAGGGTATGAAAAACTGTTTTTT.

V is TRBV5-5 and J is TRBJ2-2, with 13 bases matching TRBD2. Unmatched junction bases numbered 7, after V lost 3 bases and J lost 2 bases. CDR3 length: 18 residues. Germline CDR1 and CDR2: SGHKS and YYEKEE (reference sequence). The CDR3 region is CASSWRTSGSLNTGELFF. The CDR3 DNA is TGTGCCAGCAGCTGGAGGACTAGCGGGAGTCTTAACACCGGGGAGCTGTTTTTT.